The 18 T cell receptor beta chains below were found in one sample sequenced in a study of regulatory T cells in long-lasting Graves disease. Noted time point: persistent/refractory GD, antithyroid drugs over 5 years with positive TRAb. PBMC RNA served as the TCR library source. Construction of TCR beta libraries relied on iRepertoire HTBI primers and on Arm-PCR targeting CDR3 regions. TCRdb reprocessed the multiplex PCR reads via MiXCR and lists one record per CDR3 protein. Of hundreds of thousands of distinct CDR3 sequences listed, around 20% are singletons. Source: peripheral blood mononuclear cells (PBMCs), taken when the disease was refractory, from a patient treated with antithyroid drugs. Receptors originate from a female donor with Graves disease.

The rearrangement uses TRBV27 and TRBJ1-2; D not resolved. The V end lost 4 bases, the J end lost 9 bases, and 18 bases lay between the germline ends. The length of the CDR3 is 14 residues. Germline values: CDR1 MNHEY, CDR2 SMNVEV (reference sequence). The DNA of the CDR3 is TGTGCCAGCAGTTCCCCCCTCGATGATGGACGCTACACCTTC. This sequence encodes CASSSPLDDGRYTF.

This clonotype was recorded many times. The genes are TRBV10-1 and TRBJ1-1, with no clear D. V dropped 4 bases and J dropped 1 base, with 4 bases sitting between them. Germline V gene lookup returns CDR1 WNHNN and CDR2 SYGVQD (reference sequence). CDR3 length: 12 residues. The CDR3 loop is CASSGANTEAFF. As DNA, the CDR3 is TGCGCCAGCAGTGGAGCGAACACTGAAGCTTTCTTT.

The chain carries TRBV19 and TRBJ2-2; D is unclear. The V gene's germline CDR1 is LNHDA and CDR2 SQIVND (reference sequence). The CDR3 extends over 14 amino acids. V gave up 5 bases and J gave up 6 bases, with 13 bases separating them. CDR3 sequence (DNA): TGTGCCAGTAGTCGAGACTGGTCCGCCGGGGAGCTGTTTTTT. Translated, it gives CASSRDWSAGELFF.

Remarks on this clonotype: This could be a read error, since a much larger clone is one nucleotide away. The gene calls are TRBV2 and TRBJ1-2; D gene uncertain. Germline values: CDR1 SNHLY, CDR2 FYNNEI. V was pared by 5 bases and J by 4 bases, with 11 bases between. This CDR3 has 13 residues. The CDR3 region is CASSSGSIYGYTF. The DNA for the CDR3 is TGTGCCAGCAGTTCCGGGTCGATCTATGGCTACACCTTC.

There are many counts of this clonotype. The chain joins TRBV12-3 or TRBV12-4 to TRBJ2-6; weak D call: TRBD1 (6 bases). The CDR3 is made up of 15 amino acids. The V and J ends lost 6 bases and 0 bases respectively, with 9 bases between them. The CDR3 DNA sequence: TGTGCCAGCAGCCTCAGGGGCTCTGGGGCCAACGTCCTGACTTTC. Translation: CASSLRGSGANVLTF.

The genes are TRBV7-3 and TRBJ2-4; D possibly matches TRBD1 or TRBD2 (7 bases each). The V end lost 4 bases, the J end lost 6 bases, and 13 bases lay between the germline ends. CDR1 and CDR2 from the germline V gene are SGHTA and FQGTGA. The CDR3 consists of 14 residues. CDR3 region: CASSSPRGGNIQYF. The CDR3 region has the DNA TGTGCCAGCAGCTCCCCCAGGGGGGGAAACATTCAGTACTTC.

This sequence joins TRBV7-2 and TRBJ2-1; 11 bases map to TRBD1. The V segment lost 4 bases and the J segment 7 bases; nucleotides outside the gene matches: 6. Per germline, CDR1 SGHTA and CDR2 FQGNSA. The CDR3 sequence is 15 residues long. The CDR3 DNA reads TGTGCCAGCAGCTCCAGGGACAGGGGGGGAAATGAGCAGTTCTTC. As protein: CASSSRDRGGNEQFF.

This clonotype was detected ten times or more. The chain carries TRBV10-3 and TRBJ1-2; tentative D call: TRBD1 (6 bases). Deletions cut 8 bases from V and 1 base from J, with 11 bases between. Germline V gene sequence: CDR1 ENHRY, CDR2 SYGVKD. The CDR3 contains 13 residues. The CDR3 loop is CAIRDTDNYGYTF. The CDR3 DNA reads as TGTGCCATCCGGGACACCGATAACTATGGCTACACCTTC.

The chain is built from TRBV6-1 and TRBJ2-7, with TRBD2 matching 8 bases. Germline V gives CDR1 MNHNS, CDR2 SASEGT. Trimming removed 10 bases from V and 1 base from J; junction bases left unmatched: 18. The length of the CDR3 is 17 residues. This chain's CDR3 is CATRSASGFRESYEQYF. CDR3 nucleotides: TGTGCCACCCGGTCGGCTAGCGGGTTCCGAGAATCCTACGAGCAGTACTTC.

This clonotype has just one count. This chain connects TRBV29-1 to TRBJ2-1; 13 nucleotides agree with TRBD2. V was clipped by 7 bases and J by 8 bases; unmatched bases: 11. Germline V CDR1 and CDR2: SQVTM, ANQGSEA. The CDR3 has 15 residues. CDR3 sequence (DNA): TGCAGCGGGTTACTAGCGGGAGGGCTTAATTATGAGCAGTTCTTC. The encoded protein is CSGLLAGGLNYEQFF.

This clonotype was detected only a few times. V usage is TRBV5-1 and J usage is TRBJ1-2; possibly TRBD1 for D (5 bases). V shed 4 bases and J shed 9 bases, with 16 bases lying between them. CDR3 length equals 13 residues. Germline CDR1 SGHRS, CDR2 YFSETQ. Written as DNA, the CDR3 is TGCGCCAGCAGCCCGGGGCTGGCGATGCGCTACACCTTC. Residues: CASSPGLAMRYTF.

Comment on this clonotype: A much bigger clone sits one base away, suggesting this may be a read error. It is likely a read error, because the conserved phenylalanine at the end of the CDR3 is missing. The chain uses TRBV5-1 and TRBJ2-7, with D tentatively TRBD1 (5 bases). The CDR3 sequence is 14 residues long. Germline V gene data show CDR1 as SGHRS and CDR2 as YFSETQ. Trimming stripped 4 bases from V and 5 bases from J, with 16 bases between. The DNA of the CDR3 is TGCGCCAGCAGCACGGATGCAGGGCACGACGAGCAGTACCTC. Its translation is CASSTDAGHDEQYL.

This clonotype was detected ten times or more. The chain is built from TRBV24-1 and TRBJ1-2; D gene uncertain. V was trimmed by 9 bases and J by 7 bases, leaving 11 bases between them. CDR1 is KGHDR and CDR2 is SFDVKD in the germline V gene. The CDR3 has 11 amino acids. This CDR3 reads CATGGPIGYTF. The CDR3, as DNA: TGTGCCACCGGTGGTCCTATTGGCTACACCTTC.

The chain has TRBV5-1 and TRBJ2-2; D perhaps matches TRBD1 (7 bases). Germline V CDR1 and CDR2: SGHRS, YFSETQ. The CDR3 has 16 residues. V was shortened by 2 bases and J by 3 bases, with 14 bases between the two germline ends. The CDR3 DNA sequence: TGCGCCAGCAGCTTTATGTCCAGGGGGGACACCGGGGAGCTGTTTTTT. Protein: CASSFMSRGDTGELFF.

CDR3 sequence (DNA): TGCAGTGCTAGTGGGGACCCATCCCTCCCGTTTTTT. Amino acid sequence: CSASGDPSLPFF. The genes are TRBV20-1 and TRBJ2-2; tentatively, D is TRBD1 or TRBD2 (5 bases each). The V gene's germline CDR1 is DFQATT and CDR2 SNEGSKA (reference sequence). The CDR3 covers 12 residues. V lost 3 bases to trimming and J lost 16 bases, with 18 bases between them.

CDR3 bases: TGTGCCAGCAGCCAAGATTTCGAAGGGCGGGAGCAGTACTTC. Translating gives CASSQDFEGREQYF. V usage is TRBV3-1 and J usage is TRBJ2-7; no reliable D call. CDR1 is LGHDT, CDR2 YNNKEL, per germline (reference sequence). V lost 0 bases, J lost 7 bases, and 13 bases lay in between. CDR3 length equals 14 residues.

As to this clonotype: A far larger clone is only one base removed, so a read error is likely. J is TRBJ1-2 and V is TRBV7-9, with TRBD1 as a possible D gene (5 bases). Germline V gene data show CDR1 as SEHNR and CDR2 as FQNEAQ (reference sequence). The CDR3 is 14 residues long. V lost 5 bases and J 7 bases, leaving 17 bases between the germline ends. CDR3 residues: CASSLTFRDCGYTF. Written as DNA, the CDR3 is TGTGCCAGCAGCCTAACTTTTAGGGACTGTGGCTACACCTTC.

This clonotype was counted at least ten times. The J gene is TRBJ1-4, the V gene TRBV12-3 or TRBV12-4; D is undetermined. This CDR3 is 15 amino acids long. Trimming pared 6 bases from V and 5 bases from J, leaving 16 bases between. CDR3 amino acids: CASSRRAAPNEKLFF. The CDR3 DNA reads TGTGCCAGCAGCCGTCGGGCCGCTCCCAATGAAAAACTGTTTTTT.